This TCR beta chain is drawn from a study of control samples from healthy donors and cancer patients. Assay used: immunoSEQ multiplex PCR; TCRdb lists only in-frame clones, some missing. The repertoire holds about 86,000 clones, with approximately 91% as singletons. The CDR3 is made up of 16 amino acids. V gave up 4 bases and J gave up 4 bases; unmatched junction bases: 3. Germline CDR1 is SGHTS and CDR2 is YDEGEE. The genes are TRBV5-8 and TRBJ2-1, with 15 bases identical to TRBD2. The receptor was derived from a woman aged 45-65 years with colorectal cancer. What was sequenced was PBMCs. The CDR3 DNA sequence: TGTGCCAGCAGCAACGGACTAGCGGGGGGGTACAATGAGCAGTTCTTC. Protein product: CASSNGLAGGYNEQFF.